Given below is one TCR beta chain in context. Its antigen is unidentified. Generated by immunoSEQ multiplex PCR, the TCRdb table keeps only in-frame clones and is missing some. Of about 130,000 clones detected, 86% appear once; the ten largest clones hold more than 7%. This CDR3 has 14 residues. CDR1 SNHLY and CDR2 FYNNEI come from the germline V gene. Deletions cut 3 bases from V and 4 bases from J, with 12 bases between. This specimen comes from a study of identifying expanded T cells in peripheral blood. Study-wide findings and caveats: Technical replicates showed around 1.2 changed clones; approximately 2 weeks approximately 15; four weeks 19. Across healthy donors, higher total template counts meant significantly greater approximately two-week count variance.

Healthy donors had no documented immune events, such as infections, while sampled. This chain connects TRBV2 to TRBJ1-2; D gene ambiguous. Sequences were obtained from blood. The source is a person aged 18 to 70 in good health. The CDR3 loop reads CASSERLLSYGYTF. The CDR3 DNA follows: TGTGCCAGCAGTGAGCGGCTTCTGAGCTATGGCTACACCTTC.